Listed below are T cell receptor beta chains from one sample, sequenced in a study of shared clonotypes between healthy human individuals. The assay was immunoSEQ multiplex PCR, and TCRdb's table has in-frame clones only and misses some. This sample carries some 1.4 million clones, roughly 96% of them seen once, and the ten largest clones take 0.95% to 1.5%. Input material: naive CD4+ T cells sorted from blood. The receptors shown here come from a man aged 25-40 years in good health. The CDR3 runs from the conserved cysteine through the conserved F or W. The order of the fields is CDR3 length, D gene, J gene, V gene, CDR3 protein, CDR3 DNA. D genes are given only for firm matches.

CDR3 length: 15; D gene: NA; J gene: TRBJ2-5; V gene: TRBV15; CDR3 protein: CATSTGGRGQETQYF; CDR3 DNA: TGTGCCACCAGCACTGGAGGACGGGGCCAAGAGACCCAGTACTTC
CDR3 length: 16; D gene: TRBD1; J gene: TRBJ1-5; V gene: TRBV7-9; CDR3 protein: CASSPKGDRGIQPQHF; CDR3 DNA: TGTGCCAGCAGCCCAAAAGGGGACAGGGGCATTCAGCCCCAGCATTTT
CDR3 length: 15; D gene: TRBD1; J gene: TRBJ2-7; V gene: TRBV2; CDR3 protein: CASREDRAYSYEQYF; CDR3 DNA: TGTGCCAGCAGGGAAGACAGGGCTTACTCCTACGAGCAGTACTTC
CDR3 length: 12; D gene: NA; J gene: TRBJ2-7; V gene: TRBV2; CDR3 protein: CASSDRGYEQYF; CDR3 DNA: TGTGCCAGCAGTGACAGGGGATACGAGCAGTACTTC
CDR3 length: 13; D gene: NA; J gene: TRBJ1-1; V gene: TRBV10-3; CDR3 protein: CAISLQGNTEAFF; CDR3 DNA: TGTGCCATCAGTCTACAGGGGAACACTGAAGCTTTCTTT
CDR3 length: 12; D gene: NA; J gene: TRBJ2-1; V gene: TRBV5-1; CDR3 protein: CASSLEGDEQFF; CDR3 DNA: TGCGCCAGCAGCTTGGAAGGGGATGAGCAGTTCTTC
CDR3 length: 17; D gene: NA; J gene: TRBJ1-5; V gene: TRBV23-1; CDR3 protein: CAGGTSTGFNGNQPQHF; CDR3 DNA: TGCGCCGGGGGAACCTCGACAGGATTTAACGGCAATCAGCCCCAGCATTTT
CDR3 length: 15; D gene: NA; J gene: TRBJ1-1; V gene: TRBV5-8; CDR3 protein: CASSLVGRGNTEAFF; CDR3 DNA: TGTGCCAGCAGCTTGGTGGGCAGGGGAAATACTGAAGCTTTCTTT
CDR3 length: 15; D gene: NA; J gene: TRBJ2-3; V gene: TRBV13; CDR3 protein: CASSNRDKYTDTQYF; CDR3 DNA: TGTGCCAGCAGCAACCGGGACAAATACACAGATACGCAGTATTTT
CDR3 length: 16; D gene: NA; J gene: TRBJ1-1; V gene: TRBV7-8; CDR3 protein: CASSLALGQVIPEAFF; CDR3 DNA: TGTGCCAGCAGCTTAGCCCTGGGGCAGGTTATCCCTGAAGCTTTCTTT
CDR3 length: 13; D gene: NA; J gene: TRBJ2-5; V gene: TRBV28; CDR3 protein: CASRYRPGETQYF; CDR3 DNA: TGTGCCAGCAGGTATAGACCAGGGGAGACCCAGTACTTC
CDR3 length: 14; D gene: NA; J gene: TRBJ1-6; V gene: TRBV6-5; CDR3 protein: CASSYSQGPSPLHF; CDR3 DNA: TGTGCCAGCAGTTACTCCCAGGGGCCCTCACCCCTCCACTTT
CDR3 length: 13; D gene: TRBD1; J gene: TRBJ1-1; V gene: TRBV10-3; CDR3 protein: CAIGTARSTEAFF; CDR3 DNA: TGTGCCATCGGGACAGCCCGGAGCACTGAAGCTTTCTTT
CDR3 length: 15; D gene: TRBD2; J gene: TRBJ2-7; V gene: TRBV5-1; CDR3 protein: CASSLVSLAGYEQYF; CDR3 DNA: TGCGCCAGCAGCTTGGTTTCGCTAGCGGGCTACGAGCAGTACTTC
CDR3 length: 18; D gene: TRBD2; J gene: TRBJ2-1; V gene: TRBV18; CDR3 protein: CASSPVGGSVRYRHEQFF; CDR3 DNA: TGTGCCAGCTCACCAGTGGGCGGGAGTGTAAGGTATCGGCATGAGCAGTTCTTC
CDR3 length: 15; D gene: NA; J gene: TRBJ1-3; V gene: TRBV25-1; CDR3 protein: CASGGYSSSGNTIYF; CDR3 DNA: TGTGCCAGCGGTGGATACAGCAGCTCTGGAAACACCATATATTTT
CDR3 length: 14; D gene: NA; J gene: TRBJ1-1; V gene: TRBV11-2; CDR3 protein: CASSTGLLNTEAFF; CDR3 DNA: TGTGCCAGCAGCACGGGACTTCTGAACACTGAAGCTTTCTTT